Below are 13 T cell receptor beta chains sequenced from a single sample in a study of human T cells and chemical hapten exposure. The time point denotes: patch test 2, 6 weeks after DPC sensitization. Treatment given: therapeutic diphenylcyclopropenone sensitization with weekly scalp DPC. TCRdb itself ran the RACE reads through MiXCR, one entry per CDR3 protein. The data hold hundreds of thousands of distinct CDR3 sequences, with about 6.3% observed a single time. The material sequenced was whole blood, taken in connection with sensitization to the hapten diphenylcyclopropenone (DPC). Receptors were obtained from a woman aged 18-29 years with alopecia areata. Some clones in this sample may be carry-over from other donors' samples.

This chain connects TRBV7-2 to TRBJ2-7, with 16 bases identical to TRBD2. The CDR3 consists of 18 residues. Germline V CDR1 and CDR2: SGHTA, FQGNSA. The J segment lost 5 bases and the V segment lost 3 bases, leaving 10 bases of the junction unmatched. The CDR3: CASSFGTSGGAQGHEQYF. Here the CDR3 DNA reads TGTGCCAGCAGCTTCGGGACTAGCGGGGGGGCACAGGGTCACGAGCAGTACTTC.

The chain employs TRBV3-1 and TRBJ2-7, with TRBD2 matching over 10 bases. Germline CDR1 reads LGHDT; CDR2 reads YNNKEL (reference sequence). V trimming: 8 bases; J trimming: 4 bases; junction bases outside the gene matches: 11. CDR3 length: 15 residues. The CDR3 here is CASSYRTSGRYEQYF. CDR3 sequence (DNA): TGTGCCAGCTCTTATCGGACTAGCGGAAGATACGAGCAGTACTTC.

For this clonotype: A read error is likely, as this CDR3 ends without the conserved phenylalanine or tryptophan. Because the CDR3's place on the DNA is in doubt, the DNA is left out and the CDR3 is given as listed by TCRdb. CDR3 region: CATIRVSAKY. The V call is TRBV28, the J call TRBJ2-3. The CDR3 length is 10 residues, termini included. The germline CDR1 and CDR2 sequences are MDHEN and SYDVKM.

This chain connects TRBV10-3 to TRBJ1-3; 7 positions match TRBD1. This CDR3 spans 15 amino acids. J was trimmed by 2 bases and V by 4 bases; bases with no gene match: 5. Germline CDR1 and CDR2: ENHRY and SYGVKD. CDR3 sequence (DNA): TGTGCCATCAGTGGAACACAGGGGCCTGGAAACACCATATATTTT. It specifies CAISGTQGPGNTIYF.

The CDR3 protein is CSAQYQFGSNQPQHF. The CDR3 DNA sequence: TGCAGTGCCCAATACCAATTTGGGAGTAATCAGCCCCAGCATTTT. The J gene is TRBJ1-5, the V gene TRBV20-1; no definite D call. CDR3 size: 15 residues. V dropped 6 bases and J dropped 4 bases, with 19 bases sitting between them. Per germline, CDR1 DFQATT and CDR2 SNEGSKA (reference sequence).

This clonotype was picked up a small number of times. This chain joins TRBV15 and TRBJ2-7, with 7 bases lining up with TRBD2. J gave up 5 bases and V 1 base, and 11 bases lay outside the gene matches. Germline V gene lookup returns CDR1 LNHNV and CDR2 YYDKDF (reference sequence). The CDR3 runs to 16 residues. Written as DNA, the CDR3 is TGTGCCACCAGCAGAGGCAGCGGGGATCCCACGGACGAGCAGTACTTC. As protein: CATSRGSGDPTDEQYF. Based on the CDR3 plus reference TRBV15 and TRBJ2-7, the full variable domain is DAMVIQNPRYQVTQFGKPVTLSCSQTLNHNVMYWYQQKSSQAPKLLFHYYDKDFNNEADTPDNFQSRRPNTSFCFLDIRSPGLGDTAMYLCATSRGSGDPTDEQYFGPGTRLTVT.

This clonotype was detected ten times or more. DNA for the CDR3: TGTGCCAGCAGCTTAGCTTATGGTGAAGCTTTCTTT. Its translation: CASSLAYGEAFF. The V and J genes are TRBV7-2 and TRBJ1-1; D not resolved. The CDR3 runs to 12 residues. CDR1 is SGHTA, CDR2 FQGNSA, per germline. Trimming shortened V by 0 bases and J by 7 bases, and 6 bases separated the two germline ends.

This clonotype was found many times. The genes are TRBV4-3 and TRBJ1-2, with 7 bases fitting TRBD1. The CDR3 has 16 amino acids. Germline V gene sequence: CDR1 LGHNA, CDR2 YSLEER. J gave up 3 bases and V 1 base, and 8 bases lay outside the gene matches. The CDR3: CASSQGDRASYYGYTF. Written as DNA, the CDR3 is TGCGCCAGCAGCCAAGGTGACAGGGCGTCTTACTATGGCTACACCTTC.

This clonotype was seen a few times. The J gene is TRBJ1-6, the V gene TRBV2, with D tentatively TRBD1 (5 bases). V lost 4 bases and J 7 bases, leaving 8 bases between the germline ends. CDR1 and CDR2 from the germline V gene are SNHLY and FYNNEI. The CDR3 consists of 13 residues. This chain's CDR3 is CASSVGPNSPLHF. DNA for the CDR3: TGTGCCAGCAGTGTGGGACCAAATTCACCCCTCCACTTT.

This chain connects TRBV7-9 to TRBJ1-4, with 9 positions matching TRBD1. Germline lookup yields CDR1 SEHNR and CDR2 FQNEAQ (reference sequence). The CDR3 length is 14 residues. Losses at the gene ends were 4 bases for V and 7 bases for J; bases not matched to a gene: 4. The CDR3 spells CASSSTGGSEKLFF. Written as DNA, the CDR3 is TGTGCCAGCAGCTCGACAGGGGGTAGTGAAAAACTGTTTTTT.

This clonotype was seen a few times. This chain uses TRBV7-2 with TRBJ2-5; 8 bases fit TRBD2. V gave up 4 bases and J gave up 2 bases; unmatched junction bases: 6. Looked up from germline, CDR1 is SGHTA and CDR2 is FQGNSA. The CDR3 covers 15 residues. The chain's CDR3 is CASSSGGGPQETQYF. As DNA, the CDR3 is TGTGCCAGCAGCTCCGGGGGGGGACCACAAGAGACCCAGTACTTC.

J is TRBJ1-4 and V is TRBV6-5, with a weak D call TRBD1 (6 bases). The CDR3 length is 14 residues. The germline CDR1 and CDR2 sequences are MNHEY and SVGAGI. Trimming removed 6 bases from V and 4 bases from J, with 12 bases in between. CDR3 region: CASRPGQLNEKLFF. CDR3 DNA: TGTGCCAGCAGACCGGGACAACTTAATGAAAAACTGTTTTTT.

Many counts were recorded for this clonotype. V and J are TRBV6-5 and TRBJ1-5; a possible D gene is TRBD1 (6 bases). The CDR3 length is 15 residues. Per the germline V gene, CDR1 is MNHEY and CDR2 is SVGAGI. Deletions cut 0 bases from V and 5 bases from J, with 11 bases between. The CDR3 sequence is CASSYSAGADQPQHF. CDR3 coding DNA: TGTGCCAGCAGTTACTCGGCAGGGGCCGATCAGCCCCAGCATTTT.